The clone carrying this T cell receptor (beta chain) has a count of ten or more. This sample's time point: sample taken at primary tumor resection. The authors sequenced whole RNA from tumor, nontumor lung or frozen PBMC without sorting. Samples were donated by 72 untreated early-stage non-small cell lung cancer patients. The V gene lost 5 bases and the J gene lost 6 bases, with 11 bases spanning the gap. The CDR3 runs 12 residues. The germline CDR1 and CDR2 sequences are SEHNR and FQNEAQ (reference sequence). In the library, each TCR cDNA molecule bore its own unique molecular identifier. TCRdb re-derived calls from the 5' RACE reads in MiXCR, one entry per CDR3 protein. The data show 20,000 to 25,000 distinct CDR3 sequences, around 4.6% seen once. This entry comes from a study of spatial heterogeneity in lung cancer. About the research overall: On average, each unique TCR and UMI combination appeared more than ten times in raw reads.

The sample consisted of PBMCs, taken at surgery. This rearrangement joins TRBV7-9 to TRBJ2-7; D may be TRBD2 (5 bases). This TCR was sampled from a male donor with early-stage non-small cell lung cancer. CDR3 amino acids: CASSPEEVEQYF. CDR3 nucleotide sequence: TGTGCCAGCAGCCCGGAGGAGGTCGAGCAGTACTTC. Based on the CDR3 plus reference TRBV7-9 and TRBJ2-7, the full variable domain is DTGVSQNPRHKITKRGQNVTFRCDPISEHNRLYWYRQTLGQGPEFLTYFQNEAQLEKSRLLSDRFSAERPKGSFSTLEIQRTEQGDSAMYLCASSPEEVEQYFGPGTRLTVT.